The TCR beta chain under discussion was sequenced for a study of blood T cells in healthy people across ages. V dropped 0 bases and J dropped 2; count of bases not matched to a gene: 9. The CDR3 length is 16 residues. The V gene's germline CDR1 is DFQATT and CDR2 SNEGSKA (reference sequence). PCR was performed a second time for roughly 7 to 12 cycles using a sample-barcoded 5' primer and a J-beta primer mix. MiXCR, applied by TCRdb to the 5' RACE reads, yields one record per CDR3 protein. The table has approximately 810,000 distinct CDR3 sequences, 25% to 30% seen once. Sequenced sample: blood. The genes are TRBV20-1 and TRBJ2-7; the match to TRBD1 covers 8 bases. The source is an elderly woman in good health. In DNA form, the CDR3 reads TGCAGTGCTAGAGATCCCCCAGGGGGCAACCCCTACGAGCAGTACTTC. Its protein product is CSARDPPGGNPYEQYF.